One and the same sample provided the 29 T cell receptor beta chains below, sequenced in a study of T cell repertoires in cytomegalovirus infection. TCRdb redid the calling of the reads with MiXCR, one entry per CDR3 protein. The repertoire holds more than 150,000 distinct CDR3 sequences, with about 20% as singletons. Sequencing was carried out using PBMCs. Every receptor here comes from a human donor in good health (CMV status not recorded). Some clones in this sample may be carry-over from other donors' samples.

This clonotype was seen a handful of times. The V call is TRBV10-3, the J call TRBJ2-7; possible D gene TRBD1, 6 bases. V was shortened by 10 bases and J by 0 bases, with 10 bases between the two germline ends. The CDR3 contains 12 residues. The V gene's germline CDR1 is ENHRY and CDR2 SYGVKD. The CDR3 coding sequence is TGTGCCACCAGACAGGACTCCTACGAGCAGTACTTC. Translating it yields CATRQDSYEQYF.

The V call is TRBV2, the J call TRBJ2-7; 7 bases are a match to TRBD1. CDR1 and CDR2 from the germline V gene are SNHLY and FYNNEI. The V and J ends lost 2 bases and 2 bases, in that order; junction bases with no gene match: 3. The CDR3 spans 14 residues. The CDR3 DNA is TGTGCCAGCAGTGAACTTCAGGGGGCCTACGAGCAGTACTTC. Translation gives CASSELQGAYEQYF.

The V call is TRBV2, the J call TRBJ1-5, with no clear D. Germline CDR1 and CDR2: SNHLY and FYNNEI. This CDR3 region has 15 residues. Trimming took off 4 bases at V and 0 bases at J, with 10 bases between the two ends. The CDR3 DNA reads as TGTGCCAGCAGTGCCTTAGCGGATAGCAATCAGCCCCAGCATTTT. Protein sequence: CASSALADSNQPQHF.

The chain combines TRBV5-6 with TRBJ2-7; D is perhaps TRBD1 (5 bases). V lost 4 bases and J 7 bases, leaving 21 bases between the germline ends. CDR3 length: 15 residues. Germline CDR1 reads SGHDT; CDR2 reads YYEEEE. The DNA for the CDR3 is TGTGCCAGCAGCGTGACAGTCCCTCTCCCTGGGGAGCAGTACTTC. Protein product: CASSVTVPLPGEQYF.

V usage is TRBV7-3 and J usage is TRBJ2-7, with D possibly TRBD1 on 6 matching bases. CDR1 is SGHTA and CDR2 is FQGTGA in the germline V gene. Trimming removed 1 base at V and 5 bases at J, with 9 bases between. The CDR3 extends over 13 amino acids. The CDR3 nucleotides are TGTGCCAGCAGCTTAAACAGGGCCCACGAGCAGTACTTC. This translates into CASSLNRAHEQYF.

This clonotype has only a few counts. The chain employs TRBV9 and TRBJ2-5; D not resolved. V was cut by 4 bases and J by 4 bases, with 11 bases left in between. This CDR3 comprises 13 residues. Germline V gene data show CDR1 as SGDLS and CDR2 as YYNGEE. CDR3 nucleotides: TGTGCCAGCAGCCTACATCCCGGAGAGACCCAGTACTTC. Translated: CASSLHPGETQYF.

This clonotype was counted at least ten times. This rearrangement joins TRBV11-2 to TRBJ1-2; 10 nucleotides line up with TRBD1. Germline-derived CDR1 and CDR2 are SGHAT and FQNNGV. J was trimmed by 7 bases and V by 5 bases; bases with no gene match: 7. CDR3 length: 14 amino acids. CDR3 DNA: TGTGCCAGCAGCCCGTGGACAGGGGGAGGTGGCTACACCTTC. Its translation: CASSPWTGGGGYTF.

The rearrangement uses TRBV19 and TRBJ2-7; D possibly corresponds to TRBD1 (6 bases). The CDR3 is made up of 15 amino acids. Trimming removed 6 bases from V and 2 bases from J, with 17 bases in between. Per germline, CDR1 LNHDA and CDR2 SQIVND (reference sequence). This chain's CDR3 is CASRQTDRLAYEQYF. The CDR3 bases are TGTGCCAGTAGACAAACCGACAGGCTAGCCTACGAGCAGTACTTC.

This clonotype turned up a few times. The V gene is TRBV20-1, the J gene TRBJ1-2; no reliable D call. CDR1 DFQATT and CDR2 SNEGSKA come from the germline V gene (reference sequence). The CDR3 contains 16 residues. V was trimmed by 2 bases and J by 8 bases, leaving 24 bases between them. The DNA of the CDR3 is TGCAGTGCTAGATCAGCCTTAACGGACCGCCTTGGAGGCTACACCTTC. Its protein is CSARSALTDRLGGYTF.

This clonotype was recorded at least ten times. V and J are TRBV6-2 or TRBV6-3 and TRBJ1-6; possibly TRBD1 for D (5 bases). The CDR3 has 17 amino acids. Trimming took 0 bases from V and 10 from J, leaving 19 bases between them. Looked up from germline, CDR1 is MNHEY and CDR2 is SVGEGT. The CDR3 sequence: CASSYSGGAGYRSPLHF. DNA of the CDR3: TGTGCCAGCAGTTACTCGGGGGGAGCGGGCTATCGATCACCCCTCCACTTT.

This clonotype occurred a few times. J is TRBJ2-7 and V is TRBV7-2; 9 bases align to TRBD2. The CDR3 contains 14 residues. Germline CDR1 reads SGHTA; CDR2 reads FQGNSA. The trim removed 2 bases at V and 2 bases at J, leaving 1 base unmatched. CDR3 sequence (DNA): TGTGCCAGCAGCTTACTAGCGGGAACCTACGAGCAGTACTTC. Translation gives CASSLLAGTYEQYF.

Details on this clonotype: A much larger clone differs by one base, so this may be a read error. This sequence joins TRBV6-1 and TRBJ1-1; TRBD1 might be the D (5 bases). The CDR3 runs to 15 residues. From germline, CDR1 is MNHNS and CDR2 SASEGT. This CDR3 is CASSESAVLDTKAFF. The CDR3, as DNA: TGTGCCAGCAGTGAAAGCGCCGTGTTGGACACTAAAGCTTTCTTT.

The table lists this clonotype with a few counts. V and J are TRBV20-1 and TRBJ1-2; D unresolved. Trimming removed 0 bases at V and 4 bases at J, with 12 bases between. Germline V gene data show CDR1 as DFQATT and CDR2 as SNEGSKA (reference sequence). The CDR3 has 14 amino acids. CDR3 sequence (DNA): TGCAGTGCTAGAGACCCCGGGAGAGCCTATGGCTACACCTTC. It translates to CSARDPGRAYGYTF.

The table lists this clonotype with a few counts. The chain carries TRBV28 and TRBJ2-5; tentatively, D is TRBD1 or TRBD2 (5 bases each). Germline V gene lookup returns CDR1 MDHEN and CDR2 SYDVKM. Deletions cut 6 bases from V and 1 base from J, with 12 bases between. The CDR3 has 14 residues. DNA for the CDR3: TGTGCCAGCAGAGCCCCCGGGACCCAAGAGACCCAGTACTTC. Amino acids: CASRAPGTQETQYF.

This chain connects TRBV27 to TRBJ2-3; D is ambiguous. Germline V lookup: CDR1 MNHEY, CDR2 SMNVEV (reference sequence). V lost 2 bases and J 0 bases, leaving 9 bases between the germline ends. The CDR3 runs 15 residues. The CDR3 is CASSLMGYSTDTQYF. CDR3 coding DNA: TGTGCCAGCAGTTTAATGGGGTACAGCACAGATACGCAGTATTTT.

This clonotype was seen repeatedly, ten times or more. Written as DNA, the CDR3 is TGTGCCAGCACCCCGACAGGGACCGGCAATCAGCCCCAGCATTTT. Residues: CASTPTGTGNQPQHF. The chain couples TRBV6-1 to TRBJ1-5; 7 positions match TRBD1. Germline CDR1 is MNHNS and CDR2 is SASEGT. The ends lost 7 bases at V and 2 bases at J; junction bases unmatched: 8. The CDR3 length is 15 residues.

This clonotype was seen a handful of times. One end of the junction varies from germline; a read error may be responsible. The chain has TRBV4-1 and TRBJ1-2, with unresolved D. This CDR3 has 14 residues. Germline V gene lookup returns CDR1 MGHRA and CDR2 YSYEKL. The CDR3 reads CASSQGNLYEGYTF. DNA of the CDR3: TGTGCCAGCAGCCAAGGCAACCTTTACGAAGGCTACACCTTC.

This clonotype was counted ten times or more. This chain uses TRBV12-3 or TRBV12-4 with TRBJ1-3, with D hard to call. The CDR3 is 15 amino acids. The ends were cut back, 5 bases at V and 0 bases at J, with 11 bases in the middle. The DNA of the CDR3 is TGTGCCAGCAGTCCCCGACACCGCTCTGGAAACACCATATATTTT. This encodes CASSPRHRSGNTIYF.

CDR3: CASSFGTGRSNEKLFF. CDR3 DNA: TGTGCCAGCAGCTTTGGGACAGGGAGATCGAATGAAAAACTGTTTTTT. The J gene is TRBJ1-4, the V gene TRBV7-2; 9 positions match TRBD1. There are 16 residues in the CDR3. Germline CDR1 SGHTA, CDR2 FQGNSA. V shed 3 bases, J shed 5 bases, and the junction held 7 bases outside the gene matches.

Only a few counts were recorded for this clonotype. V gene TRBV10-3 combines with J gene TRBJ2-1, with 8 bases aligning to TRBD2. Germline V gives CDR1 ENHRY, CDR2 SYGVKD. V trimming: 11 bases; J trimming: 8 bases; junction bases outside the gene matches: 26. The CDR3 has 18 amino acids. The CDR3 DNA reads as TGTGCCGCGGGAGGATGGTCCACAGTTAAGGCTTTTTTTGATGAGCAGTTCTTC. It encodes CAAGGWSTVKAFFDEQFF.

This chain joins TRBV11-3 and TRBJ1-1, with 12 bases identical to TRBD1. J lost 3 bases, V lost 5 bases, and 13 bases had no gene match. The germline CDR1 and CDR2 sequences are SGHNT and YENEEA. The CDR3 has 18 amino acids. Here the CDR3 reads CASSPSPRDRGPYTEAFF. CDR3 nucleotides: TGTGCCAGCAGCCCCTCACCCCGGGACAGGGGGCCCTACACTGAAGCTTTCTTT.

V and J are TRBV2 and TRBJ1-6; D is undetermined. The CDR3 length is 14 residues. CDR1 and CDR2 from the germline V gene are SNHLY and FYNNEI. V was clipped by 6 bases and J by 8 bases, with 14 bases between them. The CDR3 loop reads CASSAGEWDSPLHF. The DNA for the CDR3 is TGTGCCAGCAGCGCCGGGGAGTGGGATTCACCCCTCCACTTT.

This clonotype was found a few times. The chain couples TRBV2 to TRBJ2-7, with 7 nucleotides matching TRBD1. Germline assignment: CDR1 SNHLY and CDR2 FYNNEI. V lost 5 bases, J lost 3 bases, and 10 bases stayed unmatched. The length of the CDR3 is 15 residues. CDR3 DNA: TGTGCCAGCAGTAAATCGACAGGGACCATCTACGAGCAGTACTTC. Amino acids: CASSKSTGTIYEQYF.

This clonotype occurred many times. The rearrangement uses TRBV29-1 and TRBJ2-1; TRBD1 or TRBD2 may be the D gene (5 bases each). V dropped 7 bases and J dropped 4 bases, with 17 bases sitting between them. Germline values: CDR1 SQVTM, CDR2 ANQGSEA. The CDR3 consists of 14 residues. CDR3 sequence: CSARDPAGYNEQFF. CDR3 DNA: TGCAGCGCCAGGGACCCCGCTGGGTACAATGAGCAGTTCTTC.

The sample holds many counts of this clonotype. The chain has TRBV7-2 and TRBJ1-5; D possibly corresponds to TRBD1 (5 bases). This CDR3 has 16 residues. CDR1 and CDR2 (germline): SGHTA, FQGNSA. Trimming stripped 3 bases from V and 2 bases from J, with 14 bases between. The CDR3: CASSFSSRVRNQPQHF. The CDR3 DNA follows: TGTGCCAGCAGCTTTTCATCCAGGGTTCGCAATCAGCCCCAGCATTTT.

Only a few counts were recorded for this clonotype. The chain uses TRBV15 and TRBJ2-1, with D possibly TRBD1 on 5 matching bases. V was pared by 3 bases and J by 0 bases, with 12 bases between. CDR3 size: 16 residues. Germline CDR1 LNHNV, CDR2 YYDKDF (reference sequence). The CDR3 DNA reads TGTGCCACCAGCAGCCTAACAGGAAGCTCCTACAATGAGCAGTTCTTC. It yields the protein CATSSLTGSSYNEQFF.

This clonotype occurred many times. V and J are TRBV7-2 and TRBJ2-3, with D maybe TRBD2 (6 bases). The CDR3 is 14 residues long. Trimming shortened V by 5 bases and J by 9 bases, and 18 bases separated the two germline ends. In germline, CDR1 is SGHTA, CDR2 FQGNSA. The CDR3 nucleotides read TGTGCCAGCAGCCCCGGGCGGGAAACGGGAACGCAGTATTTT. This encodes CASSPGRETGTQYF.

The sample holds a few counts of this clonotype. The chain employs TRBV19 and TRBJ1-1; D call uncertain. Trimming left V 9 bases short and J 5 bases short, with 16 bases between. This CDR3 spans 13 amino acids. The germline V gene encodes CDR1 LNHDA and CDR2 SQIVND (reference sequence). CDR3 amino acids: CASPREGRTEAFF. The CDR3 DNA follows: TGTGCCAGCCCTCGAGAGGGAAGAACTGAAGCTTTCTTT.

This clonotype has ten or more counts. For the CDR3, the DNA is TGTGCCAGCACCGCGTGGGCCGGGAACACCGGGGAGCTGTTTTTT. This gives the protein CASTAWAGNTGELFF. The V call is TRBV7-3, the J call TRBJ2-2; no clear D. The CDR3 sequence is 15 residues long. The germline V gene has CDR1 SGHTA and CDR2 FQGTGA. The V gene lost 7 bases and the J gene lost 1 base, with 13 bases spanning the gap.